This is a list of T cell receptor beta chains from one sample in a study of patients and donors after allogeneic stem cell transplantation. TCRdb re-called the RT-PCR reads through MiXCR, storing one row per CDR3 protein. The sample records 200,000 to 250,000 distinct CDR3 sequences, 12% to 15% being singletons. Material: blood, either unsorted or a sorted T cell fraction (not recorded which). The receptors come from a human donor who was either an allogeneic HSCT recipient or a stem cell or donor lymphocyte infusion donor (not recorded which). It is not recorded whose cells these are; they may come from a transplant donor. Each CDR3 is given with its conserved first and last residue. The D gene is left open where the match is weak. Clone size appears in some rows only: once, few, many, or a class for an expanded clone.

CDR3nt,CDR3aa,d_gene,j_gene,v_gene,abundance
TGCAGCGTTAAAGAGGGTAACGAGCAGTACTTC,CSVKEGNEQYF,-,TRBJ2-7,TRBV29-1,few
TGTGCCAGCAGCTTTGGGGAACCCTCTGGAAACACCATATATTTT,CASSFGEPSGNTIYF,-,TRBJ1-3,TRBV7-8,-
TGCAGTGCTTCTCTAGCGAGTAGCACAGATACGCAGTATTTT,CSASLASSTDTQYF,-,TRBJ2-3,TRBV20-1,few
TGTGCCAGTAGTAAACGGGCCCCAAACCCCGAGCAGTACTTC,CASSKRAPNPEQYF,-,TRBJ2-7,TRBV19,few
TGCAGCGTTTCTCGGGTGGTGACAGAGAATGGCTACACCTTC,CSVSRVVTENGYTF,-,TRBJ1-2,TRBV29-1,-
TGTGCCAGCAGCTTACGAGACGCCCGCCCAGATACGCAGTATTTT,CASSLRDARPDTQYF,-,TRBJ2-3,TRBV7-8,many
TGTGCCAGCAGCCCTCGACAGGGGTTTAGCACAGATACGCAGTATTTT,CASSPRQGFSTDTQYF,TRBD1,TRBJ2-3,TRBV9,-
TGTGCCAGCAGCATCGGGACAGCTAGCACAGATACGCAGTATTTT,CASSIGTASTDTQYF,TRBD1,TRBJ2-3,TRBV5-6,-
TGTGCCAGCAGCCTACTGGGCAGGGGGCGAGGAGAGACCCAGTACTTC,CASSLLGRGRGETQYF,TRBD1,TRBJ2-5,TRBV11-2,many
TGCAGCGCCCAAGGGGGGGCGGGAGCGGGGTACAATGAGCAGTTCTTC,CSAQGGAGAGYNEQFF,-,TRBJ2-1,TRBV29-1,many
TGTGCCAGCAGTGAATCCCAAGAGAACACCATATATTTT,CASSESQENTIYF,-,TRBJ1-3,TRBV2,few
TGTGCCAGCAGCCTATCAGGGGGCATTACAGATACGCAGTATTTT,CASSLSGGITDTQYF,TRBD1,TRBJ2-3,TRBV2,few
TGTGCCAGTAGTATTTCTCATGGACAATCCGGCTACACCTTC,CASSISHGQSGYTF,-,TRBJ1-2,TRBV19,few
TGTGCCAGCAGCTTAGAGCCAGGGTCCGATACGCAGTATTTT,CASSLEPGSDTQYF,-,TRBJ2-3,TRBV7-2,-
TGTGCCAGCAGTGAATATAGGGCAGAATACGAGCAGTACTTC,CASSEYRAEYEQYF,-,TRBJ2-7,TRBV6-1,-
TGTGCCAGCAGCTTAGGGAATACCTACGAGCAGTACTTC,CASSLGNTYEQYF,-,TRBJ2-7,TRBV7-9,-
TGTGCCAGCAGTTTCCGGGGGACTGGCTACACCTTC,CASSFRGTGYTF,-,TRBJ1-2,TRBV12-3/TRBV12-4,few
TGTGCCAGCGGACCGGGGGACGACACTGAAGCTTTCTTT,CASGPGDDTEAFF,-,TRBJ1-1,TRBV9,many
TGTGCCAGCAGAGTGCAGAACACTGAAGCTTTCTTT,CASRVQNTEAFF,-,TRBJ1-1,TRBV7-2,-
TGTGCCAGCAGTTTGAGGGGGAAAGGAGATACGCAGTATTTT,CASSLRGKGDTQYF,-,TRBJ2-3,TRBV27,many
TGCGCCAGCAGCCAAGTTTGGAACACCTACGAGCAGTACTTC,CASSQVWNTYEQYF,-,TRBJ2-7,TRBV4-3,many
TGCGCCAGCAGCTTGCCCGGGACAGGGTCTGAAAAACTGTTTTTT,CASSLPGTGSEKLFF,TRBD1,TRBJ1-4,TRBV5-1,-
TGCGCCAGCAGCTTGGCTAGCGGCTTCACAGATACGCAGTATTTT,CASSLASGFTDTQYF,TRBD2,TRBJ2-3,TRBV5-1,many
TGTGCCAGCAGTTTCTGGGAAGCGGGTACAGATACGCAGTATTTT,CASSFWEAGTDTQYF,-,TRBJ2-3,TRBV12-3/TRBV12-4,few
TGTGCCAGCAGTCAACAGGGGGATAGCGGGGAGCTGTTTTTT,CASSQQGDSGELFF,TRBD1,TRBJ2-2,TRBV12-3/TRBV12-4,many
TGTGCCAGCAGCCTGGACAGCAACTCTGGAAACACCATATATTTT,CASSLDSNSGNTIYF,-,TRBJ1-3,TRBV5-8,few
TGTGCCCCGAATAGGGGGGCGAGAGAGCAGTACTTC,CAPNRGAREQYF,-,TRBJ2-7,TRBV7-7,-
TGTGCCAGCAGCCCGGGCGGCAGATGCACCTTC,CASSPGGRCTF,-,TRBJ1-2,TRBV7-2,many
TGCAGTGCTTCAAACAGGGATACCTACAATGAGCAGTTCTTC,CSASNRDTYNEQFF,-,TRBJ2-1,TRBV20-1,-
TGTGCCAGCTCACCATCCCCGGGGATAGCGGGAGTCGGACAAGAGACCCAGTACTTC,CASSPSPGIAGVGQETQYF,TRBD2,TRBJ2-5,TRBV18,-
TGTGCCAGCAGTGACGATACAGGGAAAGGGTTTTGGACTGAAGCTTTCTTT,CASSDDTGKGFWTEAFF,-,TRBJ1-1,TRBV6-1,-
TGTGCCAGCACTATGGGACTAGCGGGGGCCGCCGAGCAGTACTTC,CASTMGLAGAAEQYF,TRBD2,TRBJ2-7,TRBV6-2/TRBV6-3,-
TGCAGTGCAATAGCGGGAGGTAACACCGTGGAGCTGTTTTTT,CSAIAGGNTVELFF,TRBD2,TRBJ2-2,TRBV20-1,-
TGTGCCAGCAGCTCAGGGCCAGCTGGGGCCAACGTCCTGACTTTC,CASSSGPAGANVLTF,-,TRBJ2-6,TRBV7-2,many
TGTGCCAGCAGCCTCCGATTGAGAGATGTTAACTATGGCTACACCTTC,CASSLRLRDVNYGYTF,-,TRBJ1-2,TRBV2,-
TGCGCCAGCAGCTTGGGGACCGACAATCAGCCCCAGCATTTT,CASSLGTDNQPQHF,-,TRBJ1-5,TRBV5-1,many
TGTGCCACCAGTGTAGGCCAGAACTCTGGGGCCAACGTCCTGACTTTC,CATSVGQNSGANVLTF,-,TRBJ2-6,TRBV24-1,few